This TCR beta chain was documented in a study of blood T cells in healthy people across ages. Germline lookup yields CDR1 LGHDT and CDR2 YNNKEL (reference sequence). V was pared by 5 bases and J by 4 bases, with 4 bases of the junction left unmatched. The CDR3 contains 14 residues. A second PCR, run for roughly 7 to 11 cycles, used a sample-barcoded 5' primer plus a J-beta primer mix. Each CDR3 protein is one row after TCRdb ran MiXCR on the 5' RACE reads. The profile shows about 900,000 distinct CDR3 sequences, 60% to 80% of them singletons. This clonotype has just one count. The clonotype originates from a man aged 30 to 39 in good health. Input material: blood. The chain carries TRBV3-1 and TRBJ2-4; 8 nucleotides line up with TRBD1. The chain's CDR3 is CASSYRDRKNIQYF. The CDR3 DNA sequence: TGTGCCAGCAGCTACCGGGACAGGAAAAACATTCAGTACTTC.